This record covers a single T cell receptor beta chain. Other DNA sequences in this sample translate to the same CDR3. The data were taken from a study of shared clonotypes between healthy human individuals. The protocol was immunoSEQ multiplex PCR, while the TCRdb copy is restricted to in-frame clones and leaves out a portion. Of some 2,000,000 clones in the sample, roughly 96% were seen once. The CDR3 consists of 11 residues. Germline-derived CDR1 and CDR2 are SGHTA and FQGNSA. With V trimmed by 5 bases and J by 8 bases, 2 bases remained unmatched. This chain uses TRBV7-2 with TRBJ1-1; 7 nucleotides align to TRBD1. Sample: naive CD4+ T cells sorted from blood. This sample's subset: CD45RA+ positively selected. The source is a man between 18 and 29 years old in good health. The CDR3 DNA follows: TGTGCCAGCAGCCAAGGGGGCGAAGCTTTCTTT. Its translation is CASSQGGEAFF.